The present T cell receptor (beta chain) was sequenced within a study of chemoradiotherapy in HPV16-positive cancers. Regarding this clone: Its specificity is not known.

The germline V gene has CDR1 SGDLS and CDR2 YYNGEE. Trimming took off 4 bases at V and 1 base at J, with 12 bases between the two ends. The CDR3 totals 14 residues. Data came from immunoSEQ multiplex PCR; TCRdb stores just in-frame clones and leaves some out. In the table there are more than 5,000 clones, around 88% of which are singletons. Findings and caveats of the study: During treatment, candidate HPV-specific clones and E7-related motifs expanded in tumor. In HPV16-positive patients, HPV-responsive T-cell expansion tracked better recurrence-free survival.

The clonotype comes from a human donor with HPV-associated anogenital cancer. This sequence joins TRBV9 and TRBJ2-7; no definite D call. This specimen was blood, taken from a patient who underwent chemoradiotherapy. The CDR3 sequence: CASSMRPRSYEQYF. As DNA, the CDR3 is TGTGCCAGCAGCATGCGCCCTCGTTCCTACGAGCAGTACTTC.